The clone carrying this T cell receptor (beta chain) was observed at least ten times. The antigen remains undetermined. Trimming left V 9 bases short and J 8 bases short, with 20 bases between. The germline gives CDR1 SGHTA, CDR2 FQGNSA. This CDR3 region has 15 residues. The data derive from a study of T cell repertoires in cytomegalovirus infection. Across the whole study: Indicated by public TCR beta signatures were CMV infection and matching HLA type. Study results and caveats: There were HLA-C-restricted CMV-specific TCR beta clonotypes dominating the ex vivo response. Carriers of CMV plus the relevant HLA were identified by cumulative public TCR beta family frequency.

Each CDR3 protein is one row after TCRdb ran MiXCR on the reads. The table has some 400,000 distinct CDR3 sequences, 15% to 20% seen once. The V gene is TRBV7-2, the J gene TRBJ1-6; no reliable D call. This clonotype originated in a human donor in good health (CMV status not recorded). Some clones in this sample may be carry-over from other donors' samples. Sequenced sample: PBMCs. The CDR3 region has the DNA TGTGCCAGTGCTGCGGGGATCCTCTCGTATTCACCCCTCCACTTT. This gives the protein CASAAGILSYSPLHF.